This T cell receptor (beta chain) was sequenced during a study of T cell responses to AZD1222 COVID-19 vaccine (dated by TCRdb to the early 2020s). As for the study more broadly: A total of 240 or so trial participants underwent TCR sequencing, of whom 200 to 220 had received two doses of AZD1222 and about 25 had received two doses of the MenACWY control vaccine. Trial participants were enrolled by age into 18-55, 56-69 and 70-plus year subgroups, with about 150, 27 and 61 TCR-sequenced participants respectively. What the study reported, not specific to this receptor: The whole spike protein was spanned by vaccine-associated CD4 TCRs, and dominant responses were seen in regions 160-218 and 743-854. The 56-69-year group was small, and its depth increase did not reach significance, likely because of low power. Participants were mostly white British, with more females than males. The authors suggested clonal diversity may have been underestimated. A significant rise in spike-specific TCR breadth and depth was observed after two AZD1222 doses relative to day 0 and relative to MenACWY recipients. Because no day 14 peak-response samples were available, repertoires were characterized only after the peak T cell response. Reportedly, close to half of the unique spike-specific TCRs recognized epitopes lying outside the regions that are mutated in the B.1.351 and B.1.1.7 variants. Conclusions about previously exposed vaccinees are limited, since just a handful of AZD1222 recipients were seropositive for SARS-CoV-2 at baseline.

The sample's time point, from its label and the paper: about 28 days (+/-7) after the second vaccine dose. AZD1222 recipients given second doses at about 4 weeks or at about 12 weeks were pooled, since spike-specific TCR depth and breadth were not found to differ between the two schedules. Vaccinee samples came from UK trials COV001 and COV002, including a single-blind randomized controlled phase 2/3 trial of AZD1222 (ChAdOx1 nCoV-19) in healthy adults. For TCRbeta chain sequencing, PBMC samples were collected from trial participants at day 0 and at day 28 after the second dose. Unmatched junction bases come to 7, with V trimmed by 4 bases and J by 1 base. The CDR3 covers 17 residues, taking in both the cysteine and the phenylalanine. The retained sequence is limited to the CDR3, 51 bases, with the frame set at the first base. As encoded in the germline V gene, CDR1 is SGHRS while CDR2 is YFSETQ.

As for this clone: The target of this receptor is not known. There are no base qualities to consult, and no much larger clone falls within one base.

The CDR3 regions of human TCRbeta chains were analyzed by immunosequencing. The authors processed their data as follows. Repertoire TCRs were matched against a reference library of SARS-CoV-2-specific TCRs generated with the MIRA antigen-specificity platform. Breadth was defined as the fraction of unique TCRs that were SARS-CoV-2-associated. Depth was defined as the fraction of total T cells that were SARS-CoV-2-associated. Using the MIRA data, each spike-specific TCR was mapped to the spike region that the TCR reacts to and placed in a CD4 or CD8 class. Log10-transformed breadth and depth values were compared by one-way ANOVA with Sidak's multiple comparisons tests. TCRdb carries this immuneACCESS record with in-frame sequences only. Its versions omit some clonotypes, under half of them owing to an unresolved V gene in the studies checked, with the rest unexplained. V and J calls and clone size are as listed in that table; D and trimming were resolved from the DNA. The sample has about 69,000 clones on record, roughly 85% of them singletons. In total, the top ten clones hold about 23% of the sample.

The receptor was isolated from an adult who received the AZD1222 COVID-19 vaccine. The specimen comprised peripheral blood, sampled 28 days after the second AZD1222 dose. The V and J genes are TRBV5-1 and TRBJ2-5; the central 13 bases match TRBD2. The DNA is TGCGCCAGCAGCGCCGGGACTAGCGGGGTTATCCAAGAGACCCAGTACTTC. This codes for CASSAGTSGVIQETQYF.